This T cell receptor (beta chain) was observed in a study of cytomegalovirus exposure and HLA in healthy donors. This clone was counted once. In the PCR, 60 Vbeta and 13 Jbeta primers were used. Assay: immunoSEQ multiplex PCR; the TCRdb copy retains only in-frame clones and omits some. The data show around 40,000 clones, 87% seen once. The CDR3 is 14 residues long. CDR1 and CDR2 (germline): MDHEN, SYDVKM. J lost 3 bases, V lost 6 bases, and 6 bases had no gene match. The chain carries TRBV28 and TRBJ2-7; 9 positions agree with TRBD2. The sequence was obtained from a woman aged 40 to 55 in good health and CMV-seropositive. Sequencing was done on a sample of PBMCs. In nucleotides, the CDR3 is TGTGCCAGCAGGAGACTAGCGGTTAACTACGAGCAGTACTTC. Its protein is CASRRLAVNYEQYF.